These 9 T cell receptor beta chains originate from one sample sequenced in a study of blood T cell repertoires in COVID-19 (dated by TCRdb to 2019 to 2021). Library preparation was by the immunoSEQ multiplex PCR assay. Here the immuneACCESS table is served through TCRdb, limited to in-frame sequences with V and J called. Missing clones are a known gap in these copies; in checked studies unresolved V genes cover under half, and the rest lacks a known reason. Here the sample has under 200,000 clones; about 83% occur a single time. Of the sample, 3.6% falls within the top ten clones. What was sequenced was PBMCs or T cells enriched from blood (not recorded which). Receptors originate from a woman between 50 and 59 years old in a cohort exposed to, infected with or recovered from COVID-19 (not recorded which).

The rearrangement uses TRBV5-6 and TRBJ1-5, with unresolved D. This CDR3 has 17 amino acids. Germline values: CDR1 SGHDT, CDR2 YYEEEE. V lost 3 bases, J lost 1 base, and 17 bases lay in between. The CDR3 region is CASSSTASRGSNQPQHF. In DNA, the CDR3 is TGTGCCAGCAGCTCTACGGCGAGTAGAGGGAGCAATCAGCCCCAGCATTTT. The whole variable domain, remainder taken from reference TRBV5-6 and TRBJ1-5, is DAGVTQSPTHLIKTRGQQVTLRCSPKSGHDTVSWYQQALGQGPQFIFQYYEEEERQRGNFPDRFSGHQFPNYSSELNVNALLLGDSALYLCASSSTASRGSNQPQHFGDGTRLSIL.

The chain couples TRBV28 to TRBJ1-1, with unresolved D. The germline V gene encodes CDR1 MDHEN and CDR2 SYDVKM. The V gene lost 6 bases and the J gene lost 5 bases, with 10 bases spanning the gap. The CDR3 sequence is 12 residues long. CDR3 amino acids: CASSPERTEAFF. CDR3 nucleotide sequence: TGTGCCAGCAGCCCCGAGCGGACTGAAGCTTTCTTT.

DNA of the CDR3: TGTGCCAGCAGGACACCGGGACAGCCTAACTATGGCTACACCTTC. Protein product: CASRTPGQPNYGYTF. The chain uses TRBV6-5 and TRBJ1-2, with 7 positions matching TRBD1. V trimming: 6 bases; J trimming: 0 bases; junction bases outside the gene matches: 7. CDR3 length: 15 amino acids. Germline assignment: CDR1 MNHEY and CDR2 SVGAGI.

The genes are TRBV30 and TRBJ2-6, with D unclear. CDR1 is GTSNPN, CDR2 SVGIG, per germline (reference sequence). Trimming cost V 2 bases and J 2 bases, with 7 bases left between them. The length of the CDR3 is 14 residues. The DNA for the CDR3 is TGTGCCTGGAGTCTCCGGGCTGGGGCCAACGTCCTGACTTTC. Residues: CAWSLRAGANVLTF.

The rearrangement uses TRBV5-4 and TRBJ1-5; 9 bases match TRBD1. CDR1 and CDR2 from the germline V gene are SGHNT and YYREEE (reference sequence). The CDR3 runs to 15 residues. Trimming at V came to 0 bases and at J to 4 bases, leaving 2 bases not matched to a gene. CDR3 region: CASSLDGQGNQPQHF. The CDR3, as DNA: TGTGCCAGCAGCTTGGACGGACAGGGGAATCAGCCCCAGCATTTT. Complete variable domain (other parts from reference TRBV5-4 and TRBJ1-5): ETGVTQSPTHLIKTRGQQVTLRCSSQSGHNTVSWYQQALGQGPQFIFQYYREEENGRGNFPPRFSGLQFPNYSSELNVNALELDDSALYLCASSLDGQGNQPQHFGDGTRLSIL.

On this clone: Its ends do not fully match the called genes, so a read error is possible. The rearrangement uses TRBV28 and TRBJ2-5; 11 bases fit TRBD2. There are 14 residues in the CDR3. Germline V lookup: CDR1 MDHEN, CDR2 SYDVKM. The CDR3 region is CASSFGSGRAPGNF. In DNA, the CDR3 is TGTGCCAGCAGTTTTGGTAGCGGGAGGGCCCCGGGGAACTTC.

The chain links TRBV19 to TRBJ1-1; 7 bases map to TRBD1. The CDR3 totals 13 residues. Per germline, CDR1 LNHDA and CDR2 SQIVND (reference sequence). Unmatched junction bases numbered 4, after V lost 5 bases and J lost 4 bases. The CDR3 nucleotides read TGTGCCAGTAGTTCGCAGGGGGTCACTGAAGCTTTCTTT. It codes for CASSSQGVTEAFF. Variable domain in full (rest from reference TRBV19 and TRBJ1-1): DGGITQSPKYLFRKEGQNVTLSCEQNLNHDAMYWYRQDPGQGLRLIYYSQIVNDFQKGDIAEGYSVSREKKESFPLTVTSAQKNPTAFYLCASSSQGVTEAFFGQGTRLTVV.

This clone was observed a handful of times. The rearrangement joins TRBV5-5 to TRBJ2-1, with 9 bases lining up with TRBD1. Germline values: CDR1 SGHKS, CDR2 YYEKEE (reference sequence). The CDR3 extends over 16 amino acids. V shed 0 bases, J shed 1 base, and the junction held 2 bases outside the gene matches. CDR3 sequence: CASSLGGQGSYNEQFF. CDR3 DNA sequence: TGTGCCAGCAGCTTGGGAGGACAGGGGTCCTACAATGAGCAGTTCTTC.

About this clone itself: Other DNA sequences within the sample encode an identical CDR3. The J gene is TRBJ1-1, the V gene TRBV7-9, with D perhaps TRBD1 (5 bases). The CDR3 has 14 amino acids. Germline V gene data show CDR1 as SEHNR and CDR2 as FQNEAQ (reference sequence). V shed 3 bases and J shed 3 bases, with 11 bases lying between them. The CDR3 region is CASSLRGGDTEAFF. DNA of the CDR3: TGTGCCAGCAGCTTGCGGGGAGGGGACACTGAAGCTTTCTTT.